This T cell receptor beta chain was identified in a study of blood T cell repertoires in COVID-19. About the research overall: The United States, Italy and Spain were the sources of the acute and convalescent COVID-19 samples. PBMCs, B-cell-depleted T cells, or T cells were the source of the cDNA or gDNA that made up the material.

In germline, CDR1 is SGHRS, CDR2 YFSETQ. Deletions cut 4 bases from V and 3 bases from J, with 14 bases between. This CDR3 comprises 14 residues. As processed by the authors: Amplifying reference gene primers gave estimates of nucleated cell counts. Libraries were prepared by immunoSEQ multiplex PCR; TCRdb keeps only in-frame clonotypes and omits some of them. V and J calls and clone size come straight from that table; D and trimming were deduced from the DNA. Here the sample spans about 130,000 clones, over 75% being singletons. The chain is built from TRBV5-1 and TRBJ2-7, with no clear D. The receptor was derived from a man older than 75 with active or convalescent COVID-19. The sequenced sample was peripheral blood. The CDR3 loop is CASSKEQTFYEQYF. In DNA form, the CDR3 reads TGCGCCAGCAGCAAAGAACAGACCTTCTACGAGCAGTACTTC.